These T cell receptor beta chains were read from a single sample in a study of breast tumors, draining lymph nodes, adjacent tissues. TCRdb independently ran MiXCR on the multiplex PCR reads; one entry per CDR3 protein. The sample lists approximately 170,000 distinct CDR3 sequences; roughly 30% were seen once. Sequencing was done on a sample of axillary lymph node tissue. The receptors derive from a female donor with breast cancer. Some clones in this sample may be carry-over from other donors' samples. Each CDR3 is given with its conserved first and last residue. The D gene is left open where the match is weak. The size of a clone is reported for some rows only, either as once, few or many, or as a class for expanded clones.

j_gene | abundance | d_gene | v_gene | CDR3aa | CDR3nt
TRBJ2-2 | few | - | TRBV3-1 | CASSQRGGNTGELFF | TGTGCCAGCAGCCAGAGGGGGGGGAACACCGGGGAGCTGTTTTTT
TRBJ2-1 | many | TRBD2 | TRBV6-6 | CASSRTSGRANEQFF | TGTGCCAGCAGTCGGACTAGCGGGAGGGCCAATGAGCAGTTCTTC
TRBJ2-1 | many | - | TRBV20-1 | CSARDDREKYNEQFF | TGCAGTGCTAGAGATGACCGGGAGAAATACAATGAGCAGTTCTTC
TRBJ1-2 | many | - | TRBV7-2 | CASSLGATGSGYTF | TGTGCCAGCAGCTTAGGAGCGACGGGAAGTGGCTACACCTTC
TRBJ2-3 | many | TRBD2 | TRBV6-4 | CASSTGLAGRTDTQYF | TGTGCCAGCAGTACCGGGCTAGCGGGTAGAACAGATACGCAGTATTTT
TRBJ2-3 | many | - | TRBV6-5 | CASSISTRVRGETDTQYF | TGTGCCAGCAGTATCTCGACCCGGGTCAGGGGGGAAACAGATACGCAGTATTTT
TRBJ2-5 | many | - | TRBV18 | CASSPPGVKETQYF | TGTGCCAGCTCACCACCGGGTGTAAAAGAGACCCAGTACTTC
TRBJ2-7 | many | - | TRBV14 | CASSHPLYAYEQYF | TGTGCCAGCAGCCACCCACTCTACGCCTACGAGCAGTACTTC
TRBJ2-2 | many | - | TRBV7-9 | CASSLGGGTNTGELFF | TGTGCCAGCAGCTTAGGTGGCGGAACTAACACCGGGGAGCTGTTTTTT
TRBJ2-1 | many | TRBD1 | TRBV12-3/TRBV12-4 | CASSLADRGWEQFF | TGTGCCAGCAGTTTAGCGGACAGGGGGTGGGAGCAGTTCTTC
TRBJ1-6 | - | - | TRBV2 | CASTDIGGRNSPLHF | TGTGCCAGCACTGATATTGGGGGCCGAAATTCACCCCTCCACTTT
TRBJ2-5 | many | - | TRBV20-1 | CSATRTLYQETQYF | TGCAGCGCGACGCGGACCCTGTACCAAGAGACCCAGTACTTC
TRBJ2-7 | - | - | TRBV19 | CASSPSHSIYYEQYF | TGTGCCAGTAGTCCCAGCCACTCAATTTACTACGAGCAGTACTTC
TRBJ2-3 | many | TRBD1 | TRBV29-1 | CSFPRTGSTDTQYF | TGCAGCTTCCCCCGGACAGGTAGCACAGATACGCAGTATTTT
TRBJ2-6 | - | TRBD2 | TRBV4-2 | CASSQDFGGF | TGTGCCAGCAGCCAAGATTTCGGGGGGTTC
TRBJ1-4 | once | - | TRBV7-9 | CASSGPGSQRKKLFF | TGTGCCAGCAGCGGCCCGGGCAGTCAGAGGAAAAAACTGTTTTTT
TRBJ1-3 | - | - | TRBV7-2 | CASSWGQVATGNTIYF | TGTGCCAGCAGCTGGGGGCAGGTAGCGACAGGAAACACCATATATTTT
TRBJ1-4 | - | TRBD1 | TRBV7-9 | CASSILDRGMEKLFF | TGTGCCAGCAGCATATTGGACAGGGGGATGGAAAAACTGTTTTTT
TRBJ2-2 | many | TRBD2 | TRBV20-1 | CSALGLGPGELFF | TGCAGTGCTTTGGGACTAGGTCCCGGGGAGCTGTTTTTT
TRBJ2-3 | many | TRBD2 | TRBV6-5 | CASSYSAGGADTQYF | TGTGCCAGCAGTTACTCAGCGGGAGGTGCAGATACGCAGTATTTT
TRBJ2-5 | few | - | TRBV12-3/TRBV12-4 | CASSCQQETQYF | TGTGCCAGCAGTTGCCAGCAAGAGACCCAGTACTTC
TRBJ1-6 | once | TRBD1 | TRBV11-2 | CASSLGTGGHSPLHF | TGTGCCAGCAGCCTCGGGACAGGGGGACATTCACCCCTCCACTTT
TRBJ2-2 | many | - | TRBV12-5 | CASISGTDTGELFF | TGTGCTAGTATTAGTGGGACGGACACCGGGGAGCTGTTTTTT
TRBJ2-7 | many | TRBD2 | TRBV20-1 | CSATVAGRRDEQYF | TGCAGTGCTACAGTAGCGGGGCGGAGAGACGAGCAGTACTTC
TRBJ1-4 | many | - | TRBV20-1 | CSARAATETEKLFF | TGCAGTGCTAGAGCGGCGACGGAAACCGAAAAACTGTTTTTT
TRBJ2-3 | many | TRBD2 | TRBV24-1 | CATSAAALGASGGVSDTQYF | TGTGCCACCAGTGCGGCGGCACTCGGGGCTAGCGGGGGAGTTTCGGATACGCAGTATTTT
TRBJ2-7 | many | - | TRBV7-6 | CASSPGHGTSYEQYF | TGTGCCAGCAGCCCGGGACACGGAACGTCCTACGAGCAGTACTTC
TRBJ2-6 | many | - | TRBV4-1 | CASSQVFAGANVLTF | TGCGCCAGCAGCCAAGTTTTCGCTGGGGCCAACGTCCTGACTTTC
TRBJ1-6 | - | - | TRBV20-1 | CSANRRTNSPLHF | TGCAGTGCCAACCGGCGGACCAATTCACCCCTCCACTTT
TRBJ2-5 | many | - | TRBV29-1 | CSVTGNQETQYF | TGCAGCGTTACGGGGAACCAAGAGACCCAGTACTTC
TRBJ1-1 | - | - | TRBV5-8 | CASSLGLTEAFF | TGTGCCAGCAGCTTGGGATTAACTGAAGCTTTCTTT
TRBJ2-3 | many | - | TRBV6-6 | CASSYILRETQYF | TGTGCCAGCAGTTACATTTTAAGGGAAACGCAGTATTTT
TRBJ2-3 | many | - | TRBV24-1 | CATSEWGVDTQYF | TGTGCCACCAGTGAATGGGGGGTAGATACGCAGTATTTT
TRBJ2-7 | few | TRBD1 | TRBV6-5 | CASSHRGTGEEQYF | TGTGCCAGCAGTCACCGAGGGACAGGGGAAGAGCAGTACTTC
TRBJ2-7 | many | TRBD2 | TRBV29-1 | CSVVGLGQAGATYEQYF | TGCAGCGTTGTTGGGTTGGGCCAAGCGGGGGCTACCTACGAGCAGTACTTC
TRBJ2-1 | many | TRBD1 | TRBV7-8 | CASSGGQGYEQFF | TGTGCCAGCAGCGGCGGACAGGGTTATGAGCAGTTCTTC
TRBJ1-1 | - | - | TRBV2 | CASRGPRGNTEAFF | TGTGCCAGCAGGGGCCCGAGGGGGAACACTGAAGCTTTCTTT
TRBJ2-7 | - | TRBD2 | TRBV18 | CASSPTSGSSYKQYF | TGTGCCAGCTCACCAACTAGCGGGAGCTCCTACAAGCAGTACTTC
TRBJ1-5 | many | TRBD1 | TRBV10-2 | CASSPEGAGSNQPQHF | TGCGCCAGCTCCCCGGAGGGGGCGGGTTCAAATCAGCCCCAGCATTTT
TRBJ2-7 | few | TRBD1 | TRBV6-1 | CASSVGQGGSHEQYF | TGTGCCAGCAGTGTGGGACAGGGTGGCTCCCACGAGCAGTACTTC
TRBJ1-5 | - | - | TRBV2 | CASGTSGRDQPQHF | TGTGCCAGTGGGACTAGCGGGAGGGATCAGCCCCAGCATTTT
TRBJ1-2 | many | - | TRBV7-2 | CASSLARHGGYTF | TGTGCCAGCAGCTTAGCTCGGCACGGTGGCTACACCTTC
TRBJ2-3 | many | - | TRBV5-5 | CASRDWQGTDTQYF | TGTGCCAGCAGGGATTGGCAGGGCACAGATACGCAGTATTTT
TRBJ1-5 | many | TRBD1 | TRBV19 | CASSERDRVDQPQHF | TGTGCCAGTAGTGAGCGGGACAGGGTCGATCAGCCCCAGCATTTT
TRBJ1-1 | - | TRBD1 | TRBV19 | CASSTIRNRQGIEPAFF | TGTGCCAGTAGTACCATCCGAAATCGACAGGGGATAGAGCCAGCTTTCTTT
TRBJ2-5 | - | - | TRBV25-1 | CASSELQQETQYF | TGTGCCAGCAGTGAACTCCAGCAAGAGACCCAGTACTTC
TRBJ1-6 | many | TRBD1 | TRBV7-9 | CASSLRTGGNSPLHF | TGTGCCAGCAGCTTAAGGACAGGAGGAAATTCACCCCTCCACTTT
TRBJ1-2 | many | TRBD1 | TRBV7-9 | CASSLARGQGHYGYTF | TGTGCCAGCAGCTTAGCCCGAGGACAGGGCCACTATGGCTACACCTTC
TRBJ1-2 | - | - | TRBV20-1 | CSAREPGVSYTF | TGCAGTGCTAGAGAACCGGGAGTGAGTTACACCTTC
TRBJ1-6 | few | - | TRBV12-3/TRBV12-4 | CASSGESSYNSPLHF | TGTGCCAGCAGTGGAGAAAGCTCCTATAATTCACCCCTCCACTTT
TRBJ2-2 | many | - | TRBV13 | CASSSLEGKNTGELFF | TGTGCCAGCAGCTCTCTGGAGGGGAAGAACACCGGGGAGCTGTTTTTT
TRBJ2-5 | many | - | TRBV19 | CASMVGGEETQYF | TGTGCCAGTATGGTGGGGGGCGAAGAGACCCAGTACTTC
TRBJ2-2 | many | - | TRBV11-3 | CASSLDHGTGSNTGELFF | TGTGCCAGCAGCTTAGATCATGGAACAGGGTCGAACACCGGGGAGCTGTTTTTT
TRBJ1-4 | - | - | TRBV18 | CASSSGETLSF | TGTGCCAGCTCCTCAGGGGAAACACTGTCTTTT
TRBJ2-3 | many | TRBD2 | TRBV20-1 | CSASPSGNENTQYF | TGCAGTGCCAGCCCTAGCGGGAATGAAAATACGCAGTATTTT